Described below is a single TCR beta chain sequence and its context. Its antigen is currently unknown. The data belong to a study of T cell repertoires in cytomegalovirus infection. Overall study: In public TCR beta signatures, there were indications of both CMV infection and matching HLA type.

The length of the CDR3 is 15 residues. V lost 0 bases and J 1 base, leaving 10 bases between the germline ends. The germline gives CDR1 SGHRS, CDR2 YFSETQ. Study-level findings and limits: Pooled public TCR beta family frequency picked out CMV carriers with the relevant HLA. The response measured ex vivo was dominated by TCR beta clonotypes (HLA-C-restricted and CMV-specific).

Each CDR3 protein gets one entry after TCRdb re-called the reads with MiXCR. The sample contains under 70,000 distinct CDR3 sequences, around 30% of which appear only once. The sequence derives from a human donor in good health (CMV status not recorded). Some clones in this sample may be carry-over from other donors' samples. This chain joins TRBV5-1 and TRBJ2-5; D not certain. The sample consisted of PBMCs, sequenced either directly or after in vitro stimulation (not recorded which). CDR3 coding DNA: TGCGCCAGCAGCTTGGGTGTAGGGCGCCAAGAGACCCAGTACTTC. Translated, it gives CASSLGVGRQETQYF.